These 20 T cell receptor beta chains originate from one sample sequenced in a study of blood T cell repertoires in COVID-19. This table comes from immunoSEQ multiplex PCR, and its TCRdb copy is limited to in-frame clones, with some not included. The table includes about 100,000 clones, more than 65% detected once. The material sequenced was peripheral blood. The receptors come from a human donor in a cohort sampled during active COVID-19.

The genes are TRBV28 and TRBJ1-4; no definite D call. V was pared by 3 bases and J by 0 bases, with 8 bases between. CDR1 and CDR2 (germline): MDHEN, SYDVKM. This CDR3 region has 15 residues. CDR3 amino acids: CASSLGGSTNEKLFF. CDR3 sequence (DNA): TGTGCCAGCAGTTTGGGCGGGTCAACTAATGAAAAACTGTTTTTT.

This clone came up a few times. This rearrangement joins TRBV24-1 to TRBJ1-2, with 8 bases matching TRBD1. Germline V gene lookup returns CDR1 KGHDR and CDR2 SFDVKD. The V segment lost 5 bases and the J segment 4 bases; nucleotides outside the gene matches: 8. The CDR3 is 15 residues long. CDR3 coding DNA: TGTGCCACCAGTGCCGCGGGACAGGTCGGCTATGGCTACACCTTC. This sequence encodes CATSAAGQVGYGYTF.

V is TRBV7-9 and J is TRBJ2-1; 9 bases match TRBD1. Germline V gives CDR1 SEHNR, CDR2 FQNEAQ (reference sequence). J gave up 9 bases and V 1 base, and 4 bases lay outside the gene matches. The length of the CDR3 is 14 residues. CDR3 region: CASSLGGTGIEQFF. The CDR3, as DNA: TGTGCCAGCAGCTTAGGCGGGACAGGGATTGAGCAGTTCTTC.

This chain links TRBV2 with TRBJ2-7; TRBD2 aligns across 7 bases. V shed 6 bases and J 5 bases; nucleotides not matched to a gene: 13. The CDR3 length is 15 residues. In germline, CDR1 is SNHLY, CDR2 FYNNEI. The CDR3 DNA reads TGTGCCAGCAGCCCACCCCCCGGGGGGTCCCACGAGCAGTACTTC. This translates into CASSPPPGGSHEQYF.

The chain couples TRBV2 to TRBJ1-5, with D possibly being TRBD1 (5 bases). V was shortened by 8 bases and J by 0 bases, with 17 bases between the two germline ends. The germline CDR1 and CDR2 sequences are SNHLY and FYNNEI. The CDR3 totals 16 residues. The CDR3 DNA sequence: TGTGCCAGCTCGAGCGCCCAGGGATATAGCAATCAGCCCCAGCATTTT. Translation: CASSSAQGYSNQPQHF.

The chain combines TRBV2 with TRBJ2-3, with a tentative D call TRBD2 (6 bases). The CDR3 covers 15 residues. V was clipped by 4 bases and J by 1 base, with 12 bases between them. Germline V gene data show CDR1 as SNHLY and CDR2 as FYNNEI. CDR3 region: CASSVGTSRTDTQYF. CDR3 nucleotides: TGTGCCAGCAGTGTAGGTACTAGCCGCACAGATACGCAGTATTTT.

The rearrangement joins TRBV5-1 to TRBJ2-1; tentative D call: TRBD2 (7 bases). The CDR3 is made up of 17 amino acids. Between the trimmed V and J ends, which lost 2 bases and 3 bases, there was a span of 18 bases. Germline V lookup: CDR1 SGHRS, CDR2 YFSETQ. The CDR3 is CASSLGGASLNYNEQFF. CDR3 coding DNA: TGCGCCAGCAGCTTAGGGGGGGCATCTCTAAACTACAATGAGCAGTTCTTC. The variable domain in full, with the rest retrieved from reference TRBV5-1 and TRBJ2-1, is KAGVTQTPRYLIKTRGQQVTLSCSPISGHRSVSWYQQTPGQGLQFLFEYFSETQRNKGNFPGRFSGRQFSNSRSEMNVSTLELGDSALYLCASSLGGASLNYNEQFFGPGTRLTVL.

With regard to this clone: Other DNA variants within this sample encode the same CDR3. V usage is TRBV27 and J usage is TRBJ1-2, with 9 positions matching TRBD1. Germline lookup yields CDR1 MNHEY and CDR2 SMNVEV (reference sequence). This CDR3 comprises 13 residues. After removal of 5 bases from V and 5 bases from J, the junction contained 3 bases not matched to a gene. CDR3 DNA sequence: TGTGCCAGCAGTCCGACAGGGGGGTATGGCTACACCTTC. Protein sequence: CASSPTGGYGYTF.

J is TRBJ1-2 and V is TRBV5-6; 11 bases are a match to TRBD1. Germline CDR1 SGHDT, CDR2 YYEEEE. The CDR3 has 16 amino acids. Germline trimming cut 5 bases from V and 4 bases from J; bases unmatched to any gene: 10. As DNA, the CDR3 is TGTGCCAGCAGGCTGCGGGCCGGGACAGGGGGCTATGGCTACACCTTC. The encoded protein is CASRLRAGTGGYGYTF.

The chain links TRBV30 to TRBJ2-2, with D unresolved. V dropped 3 bases and J dropped 2 bases, with 13 bases sitting between them. The CDR3 contains 15 residues. CDR1 and CDR2 from the germline V gene are GTSNPN and SVGIG (reference sequence). CDR3 sequence reads: CAWSGVNTNTGELFF. For the CDR3, the DNA is TGTGCCTGGAGCGGTGTGAATACCAACACCGGGGAGCTGTTTTTT.

This clone turned up a few times. This chain uses TRBV7-2 with TRBJ1-2; 7 positions match TRBD1. Trimming at V came to 5 bases and at J to 4 bases, leaving 7 bases not matched to a gene. Germline V CDR1 and CDR2: SGHTA, FQGNSA. The CDR3 extends over 14 amino acids. CDR3 region: CASSPHGTAYGYTF. The CDR3 coding sequence is TGTGCCAGCAGCCCCCACGGGACAGCCTATGGCTACACCTTC.

The gene calls are TRBV12-3 or TRBV12-4 and TRBJ1-1; D call uncertain. CDR3 length equals 13 residues. V was trimmed by 1 base and J by 1 base, leaving 4 bases between them. CDR3: CASSLVQNTEAFF. The CDR3 DNA sequence: TGTGCCAGCAGTTTAGTCCAGAACACTGAAGCTTTCTTT.

The gene calls are TRBV4-2 and TRBJ1-2, with TRBD1 as a possible D gene (5 bases). This CDR3 spans 15 amino acids. V was shortened by 1 base and J by 3 bases, with 12 bases between the two germline ends. CDR1 is LGHNA, CDR2 YNFKEQ, per germline. The CDR3 reads CASSQARAKYYGYTF. The CDR3 nucleotides read TGTGCCAGCAGCCAAGCCAGGGCGAAATACTATGGCTACACCTTC.

This chain connects TRBV27 to TRBJ1-4; 7 nucleotides agree with TRBD1. After removal of 2 bases from V and 8 bases from J, the junction contained 14 bases not matched to a gene. This CDR3 contains 17 residues. Germline values: CDR1 MNHEY, CDR2 SMNVEV (reference sequence). This chain's CDR3 is CASSLRARGMSGEKLFF. In nucleotides, the CDR3 is TGTGCCAGCAGTTTAAGGGCCAGGGGGATGTCTGGGGAAAAACTGTTTTTT.

This clone was recorded a few times. The rearrangement joins TRBV4-2 to TRBJ2-1; TRBD1 matches 10 bases. Germline V lookup: CDR1 LGHNA, CDR2 YNFKEQ. V gave up 1 base and J gave up 7 bases; unmatched junction bases: 7. The CDR3 runs 16 residues. CDR3 sequence: CASSQGPGQGINEQFF. CDR3 DNA sequence: TGTGCCAGCAGCCAAGGACCGGGACAGGGGATAAATGAGCAGTTCTTC.

This clone was observed once. The gene calls are TRBV19 and TRBJ2-1; D might be TRBD2 (6 bases). This CDR3 spans 16 amino acids. Germline loops: CDR1 LNHDA, CDR2 SQIVND (reference sequence). Trimming removed 3 bases from V and 7 bases from J, with 19 bases in between. CDR3 sequence reads: CASSIRGTSTSNEQFF. The CDR3 region has the DNA TGTGCCAGTAGTATCCGGGGGACCTCGACATCGAATGAGCAGTTCTTC. The variable domain in full, with the rest retrieved from reference TRBV19 and TRBJ2-1, is DGGITQSPKYLFRKEGQNVTLSCEQNLNHDAMYWYRQDPGQGLRLIYYSQIVNDFQKGDIAEGYSVSREKKESFPLTVTSAQKNPTAFYLCASSIRGTSTSNEQFFGPGTRLTVL.

V usage is TRBV28 and J usage is TRBJ2-7, with 7 bases that match TRBD1. V shed 5 bases and J 2 bases; nucleotides not matched to a gene: 3. The CDR3 runs 13 residues. Germline CDR1 reads MDHEN; CDR2 reads SYDVKM. CDR3 nucleotide sequence: TGTGCCAGCAGTCGACAGGGCCCCTACGAGCAGTACTTC. This gives the protein CASSRQGPYEQYF.

This clone is a singleton in its sample. The CDR3 DNA is TGTGCCAGCAGCCAGGGCAGGGGGGACAATGAGCAGTTCTTC. Translating it yields CASSQGRGDNEQFF. This sequence joins TRBV4-2 and TRBJ2-1; a possible D gene is TRBD1 (7 bases). The CDR3 extends over 14 amino acids. The germline V and J ends were trimmed by 3 bases and 5 bases, with 11 bases remaining between them. In germline, CDR1 is LGHNA, CDR2 YNFKEQ.

The chain recombines TRBV10-1 with TRBJ2-6; TRBD1 is a possible D gene (7 bases). The V gene lost 10 bases and the J gene lost 2 bases, with 15 bases spanning the gap. This CDR3 has 15 amino acids. Germline CDR1 reads WNHNN; CDR2 reads SYGVQD (reference sequence). CDR3: CATPSGGTGANVLTF. The CDR3 nucleotides are TGCGCCACTCCCTCAGGGGGGACTGGGGCCAACGTCCTGACTTTC.

V and J are TRBV4-2 and TRBJ2-5; 7 nucleotides match TRBD2. This CDR3 region has 15 residues. Trimming cost V 4 bases and J 0 bases; bases outside gene matches: 5. The germline V gene encodes CDR1 LGHNA and CDR2 YNFKEQ. CDR3 sequence (DNA): TGTGCCAGCAGCCGGGGTGGGACTAACCAAGAGACCCAGTACTTC. This codes for CASSRGGTNQETQYF.